The 16 T cell receptor beta chains below all came from one sample that was sequenced in a study of blood T cell repertoires in COVID-19. Produced via immunoSEQ multiplex PCR; TCRdb's table is partial and in-frame only. The sample shows about 85,000 clones, 80% to 85% of them seen only once. The sample comprised peripheral blood. These receptors were taken from a man aged 55 to 70 with acute or convalescent COVID-19.

V gene TRBV4-1 combines with J gene TRBJ1-6; 9 bases are a match to TRBD1. This CDR3 region has 16 residues. The V gene's germline CDR1 is MGHRA and CDR2 YSYEKL. Germline trimming cut 3 bases from V and 7 bases from J; bases unmatched to any gene: 7. The CDR3 spells CASSQDRGIDNSPLHF. Written as DNA, the CDR3 is TGCGCCAGCAGCCAGGACAGGGGTATAGACAATTCACCCCTCCACTTT.

CDR3 residues: CASSIPGYQPQHF. In DNA, the CDR3 is TGTGCCAGTAGTATCCCGGGGTATCAGCCCCAGCATTTT. The rearrangement uses TRBV19 and TRBJ1-5; D gene unclear. V was clipped by 3 bases and J by 5 bases, with 8 bases between them. Germline-derived CDR1 and CDR2 are LNHDA and SQIVND (reference sequence). The CDR3 contains 13 residues. The full variable domain, in which reference TRBV19 and TRBJ1-5 provide the parts outside the CDR3, is DGGITQSPKYLFRKEGQNVTLSCEQNLNHDAMYWYRQDPGQGLRLIYYSQIVNDFQKGDIAEGYSVSREKKESFPLTVTSAQKNPTAFYLCASSIPGYQPQHFGDGTRLSIL.

The chain joins TRBV2 to TRBJ1-2; D possibly corresponds to TRBD1 (5 bases). The V gene's germline CDR1 is SNHLY and CDR2 FYNNEI. V was shortened by 0 bases and J by 6 bases, with 11 bases between the two germline ends. The CDR3 extends over 14 amino acids. CDR3 sequence: CASSEAGGIDGYTF. In DNA form, the CDR3 reads TGTGCCAGCAGTGAAGCGGGGGGAATCGATGGCTACACCTTC.

This clone was observed a few times. V is TRBV27 and J is TRBJ1-6; a weak D match, TRBD1 (5 bases). Trimming shortened V by 1 base and J by 6 bases, and 13 bases separated the two germline ends. The CDR3 extends over 16 amino acids. Germline V gives CDR1 MNHEY, CDR2 SMNVEV (reference sequence). The CDR3 bases are TGTGCCAGCAGTTTATATGGGGCGGCCATTAATTCACCCCTCCACTTT. Translated, it gives CASSLYGAAINSPLHF.

The genes are TRBV24-1 and TRBJ2-1; possibly TRBD2 for D (5 bases). The CDR3 covers 15 residues. Germline CDR1 KGHDR, CDR2 SFDVKD. The V and J ends lost 5 bases and 2 bases respectively, with 12 bases between them. For the CDR3, the DNA is TGTGCCACCAGTGGGCAAGAGGGTCCCTACAATGAGCAGTTCTTC. It yields the protein CATSGQEGPYNEQFF.

The rearrangement links TRBV19 to TRBJ1-1, with 8 bases that match TRBD1. V shed 7 bases and J 2 bases; nucleotides not matched to a gene: 6. Germline CDR1 and CDR2: LNHDA and SQIVND (reference sequence). This CDR3 comprises 14 residues. The CDR3 loop is CASKRDRGNTEAFF. CDR3 DNA: TGTGCCAGTAAGAGAGACAGGGGAAACACTGAAGCTTTCTTT.

This clone was counted once. J is TRBJ1-1 and V is TRBV27, with no clear D. CDR3 length equals 13 residues. V lost 2 bases, J lost 2 bases, and 6 bases lay in between. The germline CDR1 and CDR2 sequences are MNHEY and SMNVEV (reference sequence). CDR3: CASSLEGNTEAFF. In DNA form, the CDR3 reads TGTGCCAGCAGTTTAGAGGGCAACACTGAAGCTTTCTTT.

The chain is built from TRBV10-1 and TRBJ2-7; TRBD2 aligns across 12 bases. The CDR3 runs to 16 residues. The V gene end was trimmed by 0 bases and the J gene end by 1 base; junction bases not matched to a gene: 1. Looked up from germline, CDR1 is WNHNN and CDR2 is SYGVQD (reference sequence). The CDR3 region has the DNA TGCGCCAGCAGTGAGTCGACTAGCGGGGGTTCCTACGAGCAGTACTTC. It codes for CASSESTSGGSYEQYF.

CDR3 bases: TGCGCCAGCAGCCAGGGACAGGTCGGTTCTGAAGCTTTCTTT. Translated: CASSQGQVGSEAFF. The chain recombines TRBV5-1 with TRBJ1-1; 8 bases align to TRBD1. With 4 bases clipped from V and 6 bases from J, the junction kept 8 bases outside the gene matches. This CDR3 has 14 amino acids. Germline values: CDR1 SGHRS, CDR2 YFSETQ. The full variable domain, completed using reference TRBV5-1 and TRBJ1-1, is KAGVTQTPRYLIKTRGQQVTLSCSPISGHRSVSWYQQTPGQGLQFLFEYFSETQRNKGNFPGRFSGRQFSNSRSEMNVSTLELGDSALYLCASSQGQVGSEAFFGQGTRLTVV.

This clone was recorded once. The V gene is TRBV5-1, the J gene TRBJ1-1, with 7 bases that match TRBD1. Germline loops: CDR1 SGHRS, CDR2 YFSETQ. The CDR3 sequence is 17 residues long. V shed 4 bases, J shed 4 bases, and the junction held 16 bases outside the gene matches. The CDR3 DNA sequence: TGCGCCAGCAGCGGGAATATTATAGGGACAGCGGGCACTGAAGCTTTCTTT. Amino acid sequence: CASSGNIIGTAGTEAFF.

This clone was seen once. This sequence joins TRBV4-3 and TRBJ2-7, with a weak D call TRBD2 (5 bases). Trimming took 4 bases from V and 5 from J, leaving 18 bases between them. The CDR3 consists of 15 residues. The germline gives CDR1 LGHNA, CDR2 YSLEER. CDR3 loop: CASSRSRGKGDEQYF. The DNA for the CDR3 is TGCGCCAGCAGCCGGTCCAGAGGGAAGGGCGACGAGCAGTACTTC.

This chain uses TRBV5-6 with TRBJ1-2, with TRBD1 matching 9 bases. The CDR3 totals 15 residues. V shed 5 bases and J 8 bases; nucleotides not matched to a gene: 13. Germline values: CDR1 SGHDT, CDR2 YYEEEE. The CDR3 DNA reads as TGTGCCAGCAGTTCCCCGGGACAGGGTCCGGGGGGCTACACCTTC. Amino acids: CASSSPGQGPGGYTF.

The rearrangement joins TRBV7-6 to TRBJ1-5, with D unclear. Germline CDR1 SGHVS, CDR2 FNYEAQ. Trimming took off 4 bases at V and 2 bases at J, with 12 bases between the two ends. The CDR3 consists of 15 residues. In DNA, the CDR3 is TGTGCCAGCAGCTCTGGGCTCTTTGGCAATCAGCCCCAGCATTTT. This encodes CASSSGLFGNQPQHF.

This chain uses TRBV4-3 with TRBJ2-2; D perhaps matches TRBD1 (5 bases). The V end lost 0 bases, the J end lost 7 bases, and 15 bases lay between the germline ends. Germline CDR1 LGHNA, CDR2 YSLEER. The CDR3 runs 16 residues. In nucleotides, the CDR3 is TGCGCCAGCAGCCAAGATATAGGGGCCTCGGGCGGGGAGCTGTTTTTT. This sequence encodes CASSQDIGASGGELFF.

The V and J genes are TRBV5-1 and TRBJ1-3, with no clear D. Trimming shortened V by 4 bases and J by 4 bases, and 12 bases separated the two germline ends. The CDR3 length is 14 residues. Germline lookup yields CDR1 SGHRS and CDR2 YFSETQ. The CDR3 DNA reads as TGCGCCAGCAGCCAAACGGCGGAGGGAAACACCATATATTTT. Residues: CASSQTAEGNTIYF.

This clone showed up just once. The gene calls are TRBV2 and TRBJ2-2; D is perhaps TRBD1 (5 bases). Looked up from germline, CDR1 is SNHLY and CDR2 is FYNNEI. The CDR3 runs to 16 residues. The V and J ends lost 4 bases and 2 bases respectively, with 14 bases between them. The CDR3 sequence: CASSGLPGFNTGELFF. DNA of the CDR3: TGTGCCAGCAGTGGGCTTCCAGGGTTTAACACCGGGGAGCTGTTTTTT.